This T cell receptor beta chain was observed in a study of cytomegalovirus exposure and HLA in healthy donors. General study points: The study put under 200 TCR beta chains on its list as cytomegalovirus-associated. Cytomegalovirus status was reportedly diagnosed by the classifier with high specificity and sensitivity. While the bulk of TCR sequences proved rare, some public TCRs turned up in many donors.

TCRdb's copy holds only in-frame clones and misses some; the assay was immunoSEQ multiplex PCR. The sample holds 150,000 to 200,000 clones, about 85% seen once. Remarks on this clone: Its antigen remains unknown.

The CDR3 is 15 residues long. The germline V gene has CDR1 MGHRA and CDR2 YSYEKL. V lost 5 bases and J lost 8; bases outside the gene matches: 12. Sequences were obtained from PBMCs. The chain is built from TRBV4-1 and TRBJ2-1; 7 positions agree with TRBD2. The sequence came from a man aged 18 to 35 in good health and CMV-seropositive. The CDR3, as DNA: TGCGCCAGCAGCATCCGCCCGGGACGGGAGGATGAGCAGTTCTTC. This translates into CASSIRPGREDEQFF.